What follows are 13 T cell receptor beta chains derived from one specimen sequenced in a study of T cell repertoires in cytomegalovirus infection. TCRdb recomputed calls from the reads with MiXCR, one row per CDR3 protein. Among approximately 190,000 distinct CDR3 sequences listed, 7.5% to 10% were seen once. The specimen sequenced was PBMCs. These receptors came from a human donor in good health (CMV status not recorded). Some clones in this sample may be carry-over from other donors' samples.

The rearrangement joins TRBV6-2 or TRBV6-3 to TRBJ1-5; 8 nucleotides match TRBD1. Germline CDR1 reads MNHEY; CDR2 reads SVGEGT. The CDR3 covers 15 residues. Losses at the gene ends were 2 bases for V and 6 bases for J; bases not matched to a gene: 6. Written as DNA, the CDR3 is TGTGCCAGCAGTTACCTTGGGACAGGCTCTCAGCCCCAGCATTTT. This translates into CASSYLGTGSQPQHF.

This clonotype appeared many times. A junction end diverges from the germline sequence, so it may reflect a read error. This chain connects TRBV24-1 to TRBJ2-1; D possibly matches TRBD1 or TRBD2 (5 bases each). The germline CDR1 and CDR2 sequences are KGHDR and SFDVKD. CDR3 length: 16 amino acids. CDR3 bases: TGTGCCACCAGTGATTTCCGCCTAGAGGGGACCAATGCGCAGTTCTTC. Translated: CATSDFRLEGTNAQFF.

This clonotype was counted many times. The chain is built from TRBV7-2 and TRBJ2-4, with 9 bases lining up with TRBD1. The V gene end was trimmed by 2 bases and the J gene end by 0 bases; junction bases not matched to a gene: 5. Germline loops: CDR1 SGHTA, CDR2 FQGNSA. The length of the CDR3 is 17 residues. CDR3 region: CASSLRGQGIAKNIQYF. The CDR3 region has the DNA TGTGCCAGCAGCTTACGTGGACAGGGGATAGCCAAAAACATTCAGTACTTC.

This clonotype has only one observation. The V and J genes are TRBV7-2 and TRBJ2-5, with 12 bases identical to TRBD1. The CDR3 extends over 16 amino acids. The germline CDR1 and CDR2 sequences are SGHTA and FQGNSA. After removal of 5 bases from V and 5 bases from J, the junction contained 9 bases not matched to a gene. CDR3 coding DNA: TGTGCCAGCAGCCCCGGGACAGGGGGCCTTGCTGAGACCCAGTACTTC. Its protein is CASSPGTGGLAETQYF.

This clonotype was seen at least ten times. V is TRBV7-2 and J is TRBJ1-2; 7 nucleotides agree with TRBD1. V shed 8 bases, J shed 5 bases, and the junction held 14 bases outside the gene matches. CDR1 and CDR2 (germline): SGHTA, FQGNSA. The CDR3 is 15 residues long. This chain's CDR3 is CASASSIRDRYGYTF. As DNA, the CDR3 is TGTGCCAGCGCTTCCTCGATTCGGGACAGATATGGCTACACCTTC.

This clonotype appeared many times. J is TRBJ2-7 and V is TRBV5-6, with 8 bases lining up with TRBD1. The germline V gene encodes CDR1 SGHDT and CDR2 YYEEEE. After removal of 0 bases from V and 3 bases from J, the junction contained 5 bases not matched to a gene. The CDR3 contains 15 residues. As DNA, the CDR3 is TGTGCCAGCAGCTTGGTGGCAGGGGGCTTCTACGAGCAGTACTTC. It yields the protein CASSLVAGGFYEQYF. Looking up the rest from reference TRBV5-6 and TRBJ2-7 gives the full variable domain: DAGVTQSPTHLIKTRGQQVTLRCSPKSGHDTVSWYQQALGQGPQFIFQYYEEEERQRGNFPDRFSGHQFPNYSSELNVNALLLGDSALYLCASSLVAGGFYEQYFGPGTRLTVT.

The chain couples TRBV3-1 to TRBJ1-1; 7 nucleotides line up with TRBD1. The CDR3 has 14 amino acids. V trimming: 2 bases; J trimming: 5 bases; junction bases outside the gene matches: 5. Germline V gene sequence: CDR1 LGHDT, CDR2 YNNKEL (reference sequence). The DNA of the CDR3 is TGTGCCAGCAGCCAAAGGGGGCTTAGAACTGAAGCTTTCTTT. Translation: CASSQRGLRTEAFF.

This clonotype was seen ten or more times. The genes are TRBV7-6 and TRBJ1-6; tentative D call: TRBD1 (6 bases). From germline, CDR1 is SGHVS and CDR2 FNYEAQ. The CDR3 length is 15 residues. Trimming left V 1 base short and J 7 bases short, with 11 bases between. CDR3 nucleotide sequence: TGTGCCAGCAGCTTAGATGGACAGCGAAATTCACCCCTCCACTTT. Encoded protein: CASSLDGQRNSPLHF.

The chain couples TRBV12-3 or TRBV12-4 to TRBJ2-1; 7 nucleotides agree with TRBD1. Trimming removed 6 bases from V and 6 bases from J; junction bases left unmatched: 8. This CDR3 is 14 amino acids long. The CDR3 loop reads CASSLTGLGNEQFF. The CDR3, as DNA: TGTGCCAGCAGCCTGACAGGGCTAGGCAATGAGCAGTTCTTC.

At least ten counts were recorded for this clonotype. The chain links TRBV29-1 to TRBJ2-5; 13 bases are shared with TRBD2. In germline, CDR1 is SQVTM, CDR2 ANQGSEA. V lost 7 bases, J lost 2 bases, and 4 bases stayed unmatched. The CDR3 is 14 residues long. CDR3 sequence: CSGTSGSPQETQYF. CDR3 sequence (DNA): TGCAGCGGGACTAGCGGGAGCCCTCAAGAGACCCAGTACTTC.

This clonotype was found a few times. The rearrangement uses TRBV6-2 or TRBV6-3 and TRBJ2-1; unclear D gene. The CDR3 consists of 12 residues. Trimming took 6 bases from V and 6 from J, leaving 9 bases between them. Looked up from germline, CDR1 is MNHEY and CDR2 is SVGEGT. DNA for the CDR3: TGTGCCAGCAGCACCTATGTCAATGAGCAGTTCTTC. Translated: CASSTYVNEQFF.

This clonotype was detected ten times or more. This chain links TRBV5-6 with TRBJ1-2, with D possibly being TRBD1 (6 bases). This CDR3 is built from 13 residues. Germline V lookup: CDR1 SGHDT, CDR2 YYEEEE. The V gene lost 4 bases and the J gene lost 4 bases, with 11 bases spanning the gap. This CDR3 is CASSTTGLYGYTF. The CDR3 bases are TGTGCCAGCAGCACTACAGGGCTCTATGGCTACACCTTC.

Comment on this clonotype: Just one base apart from a much larger clone, this may be a read error. This chain links TRBV7-2 with TRBJ1-6; D is ambiguous. Germline-derived CDR1 and CDR2 are SGHTA and FQGNSA. This CDR3 is 14 amino acids long. The CDR3, as DNA: TGTGCCAGAAGCTTCCGGGCCAAGGATTCACCCCTCCACTTT. Encoded protein: CARSFRAKDSPLHF.